This T cell receptor (beta chain) was recovered during a study of blood T cells in healthy people across ages. For the second PCR, which ran for roughly 7 to 11 cycles, a sample-barcoded 5' primer and a J-beta primer mix were used. Via MiXCR, TCRdb re-called the 5' RACE reads, giving one row per CDR3 protein. The sample contains about 900,000 distinct CDR3 sequences, around 46% of which appear only once. CDR1 LGHDT and CDR2 YNNKEL come from the germline V gene (reference sequence). V dropped 8 bases and J dropped 4; count of bases not matched to a gene: 5. The CDR3 has 14 amino acids. This TCR came from a young man in good health. Sequenced input: blood. The chain combines TRBV3-1 with TRBJ2-3; TRBD2 matches at 11 bases. The CDR3 DNA reads as TGTGCCAGCCAACTAGCGGGGGACTCAGATACGCAGTATTTT. Encoded protein: CASQLAGDSDTQYF.